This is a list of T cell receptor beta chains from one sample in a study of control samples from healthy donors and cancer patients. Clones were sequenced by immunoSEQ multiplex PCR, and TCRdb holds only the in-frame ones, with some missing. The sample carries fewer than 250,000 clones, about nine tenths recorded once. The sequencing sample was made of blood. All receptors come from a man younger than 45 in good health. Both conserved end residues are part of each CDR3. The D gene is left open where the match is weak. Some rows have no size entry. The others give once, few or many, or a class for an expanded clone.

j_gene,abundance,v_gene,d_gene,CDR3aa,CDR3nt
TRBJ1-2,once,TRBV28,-,CASSLDGTNYGYTF,TGTGCCAGCAGCCTCGACGGGACTAACTATGGCTACACCTTC
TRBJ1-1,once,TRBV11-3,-,CASSFGPGGTEAFF,TGTGCCAGCAGCTTTGGCCCTGGGGGAACTGAAGCTTTCTTT
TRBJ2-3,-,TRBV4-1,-,CASSQDSSVGITDTQYF,TGCGCCAGCAGCCAAGACTCCTCGGTGGGGATCACAGATACGCAGTATTTT
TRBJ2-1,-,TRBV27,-,CASSPIRGEVYEQFF,TGTGCCAGCAGTCCCATTCGTGGGGAAGTATATGAGCAGTTCTTC
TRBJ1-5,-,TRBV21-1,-,CASSPLGWQPQHF,TGTGCCAGCAGCCCCCTCGGTTGGCAGCCCCAGCATTTT
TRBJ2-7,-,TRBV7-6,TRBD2,CASSLRLQAGGSYEQYF,TGTGCCAGCAGCTTAAGGCTTCAAGCGGGGGGTTCCTACGAGCAGTACTTC
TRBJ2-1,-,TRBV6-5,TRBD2,CASSPSGGFYNEQFF,TGTGCCAGCAGTCCTAGCGGGGGTTTCTACAATGAGCAGTTCTTC
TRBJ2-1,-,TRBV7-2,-,CASSPLLTPGASSYNEQFF,TGTGCCAGCAGCCCGTTATTAACCCCAGGGGCGAGCTCCTACAATGAGCAGTTCTTC
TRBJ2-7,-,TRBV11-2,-,CASSSIPYEQYF,TGTGCCAGCAGCTCTATACCCTACGAGCAGTACTTC
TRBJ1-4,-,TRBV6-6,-,CASTPREGDYEKLFF,TGTGCCAGCACCCCGCGGGAGGGAGACTATGAAAAACTGTTTTTT
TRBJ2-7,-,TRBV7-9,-,CASSSDGGRVYEQYF,TGTGCCAGCAGCTCCGACGGGGGGCGCGTCTACGAGCAGTACTTC